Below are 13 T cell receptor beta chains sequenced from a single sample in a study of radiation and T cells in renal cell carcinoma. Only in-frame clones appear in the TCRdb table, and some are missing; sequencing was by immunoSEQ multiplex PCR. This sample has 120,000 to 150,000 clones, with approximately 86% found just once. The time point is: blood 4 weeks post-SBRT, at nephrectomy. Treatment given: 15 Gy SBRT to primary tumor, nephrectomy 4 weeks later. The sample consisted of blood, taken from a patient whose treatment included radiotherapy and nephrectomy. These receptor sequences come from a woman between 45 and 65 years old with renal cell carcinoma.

CDR3 in amino acids: CASSLVGTGAYEQYF. In DNA form, the CDR3 reads TGTGCCAGCAGCTTGGTTGGGACCGGAGCCTACGAGCAGTACTTC. The J gene is TRBJ2-7, the V gene TRBV5-6; D is possibly TRBD1 or TRBD2 (5 bases each). Looked up from germline, CDR1 is SGHDT and CDR2 is YYEEEE. V lost 0 bases and J 2 bases, leaving 12 bases between the germline ends. This CDR3 is built from 15 residues.

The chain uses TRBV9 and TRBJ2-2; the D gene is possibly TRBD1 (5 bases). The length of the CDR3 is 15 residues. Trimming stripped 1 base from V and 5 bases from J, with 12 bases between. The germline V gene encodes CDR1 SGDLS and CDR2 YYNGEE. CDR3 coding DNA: TGTGCCAGCAGCGTATTTGGGGCTTTGACCGGGGAGCTGTTTTTT. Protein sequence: CASSVFGALTGELFF.

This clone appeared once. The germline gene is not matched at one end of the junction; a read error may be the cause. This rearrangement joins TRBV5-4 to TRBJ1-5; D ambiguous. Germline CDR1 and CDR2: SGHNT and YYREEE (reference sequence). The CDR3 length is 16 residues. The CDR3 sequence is CASSPRLQDSNQPQHF. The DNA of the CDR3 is TGCGCCAGCAGCCCAAGATTGCAGGATAGCAATCAGCCCCAGCATTTT.

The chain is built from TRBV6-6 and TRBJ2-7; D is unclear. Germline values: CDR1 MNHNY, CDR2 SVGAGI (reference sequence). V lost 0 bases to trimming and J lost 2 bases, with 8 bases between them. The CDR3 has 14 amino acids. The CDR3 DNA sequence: TGTGCCAGCAGTTACTCGGATACCCCCTACGAGCAGTACTTC. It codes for CASSYSDTPYEQYF.

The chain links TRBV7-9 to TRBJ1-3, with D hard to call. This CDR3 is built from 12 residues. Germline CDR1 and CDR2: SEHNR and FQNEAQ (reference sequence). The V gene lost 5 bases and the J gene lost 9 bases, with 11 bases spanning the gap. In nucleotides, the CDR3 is TGTGCCAGCAGCCACCCGTTGAGCACCATATATTTT. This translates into CASSHPLSTIYF.

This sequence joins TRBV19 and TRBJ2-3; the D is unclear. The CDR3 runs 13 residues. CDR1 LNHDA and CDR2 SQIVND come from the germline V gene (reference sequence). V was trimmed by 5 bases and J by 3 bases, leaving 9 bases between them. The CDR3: CASSGRVTDTQYF. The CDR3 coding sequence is TGTGCCAGTAGTGGTAGGGTTACAGATACGCAGTATTTT.

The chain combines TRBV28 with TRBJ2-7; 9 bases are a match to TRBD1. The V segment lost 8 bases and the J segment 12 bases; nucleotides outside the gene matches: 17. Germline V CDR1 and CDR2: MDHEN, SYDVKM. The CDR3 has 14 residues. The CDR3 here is CASGPGQGPYRPYF. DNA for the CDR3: TGTGCCAGCGGCCCGGGACAGGGACCCTATAGGCCGTACTTC.

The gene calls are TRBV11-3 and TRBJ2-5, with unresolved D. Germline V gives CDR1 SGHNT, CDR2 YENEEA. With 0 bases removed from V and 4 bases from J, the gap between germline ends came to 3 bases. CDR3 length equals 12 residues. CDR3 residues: CASSLDRETQYF. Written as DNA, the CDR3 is TGTGCCAGCAGCTTAGACAGAGAGACCCAGTACTTC.

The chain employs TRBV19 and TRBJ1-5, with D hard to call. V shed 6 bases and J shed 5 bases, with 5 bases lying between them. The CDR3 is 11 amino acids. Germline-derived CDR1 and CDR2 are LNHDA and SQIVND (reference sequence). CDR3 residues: CASSSDQPQHF. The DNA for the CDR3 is TGTGCCAGTAGCTCAGATCAGCCCCAGCATTTT.

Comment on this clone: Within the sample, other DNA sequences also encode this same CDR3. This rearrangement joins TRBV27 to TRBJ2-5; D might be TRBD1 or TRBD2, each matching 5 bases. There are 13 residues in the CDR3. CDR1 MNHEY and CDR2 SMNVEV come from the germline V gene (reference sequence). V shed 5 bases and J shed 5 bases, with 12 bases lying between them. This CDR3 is CASSHGAWETQYF. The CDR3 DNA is TGTGCCAGCAGTCACGGGGCCTGGGAGACCCAGTACTTC.

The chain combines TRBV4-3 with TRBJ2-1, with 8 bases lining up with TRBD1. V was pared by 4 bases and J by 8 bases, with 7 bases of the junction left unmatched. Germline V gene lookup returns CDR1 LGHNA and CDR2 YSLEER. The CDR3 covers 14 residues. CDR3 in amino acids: CASSRGQGRYEQFF. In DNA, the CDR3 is TGCGCCAGCAGCCGAGGACAGGGCAGGTATGAGCAGTTCTTC.

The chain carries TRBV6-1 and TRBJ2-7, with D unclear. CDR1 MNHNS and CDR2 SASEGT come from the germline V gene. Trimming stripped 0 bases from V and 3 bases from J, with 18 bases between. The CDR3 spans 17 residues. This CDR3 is CASSEARRLIWRYEQYF. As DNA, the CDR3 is TGTGCCAGCAGTGAAGCGAGGAGATTAATCTGGCGCTACGAGCAGTACTTC.

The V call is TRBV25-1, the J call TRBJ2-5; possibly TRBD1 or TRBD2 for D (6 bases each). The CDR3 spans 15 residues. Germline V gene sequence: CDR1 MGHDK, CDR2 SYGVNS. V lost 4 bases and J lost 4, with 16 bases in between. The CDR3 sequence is CASSVRGAGSETQYF. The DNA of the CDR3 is TGTGCCAGCAGTGTAAGGGGGGCAGGTTCAGAGACCCAGTACTTC.